The entry that follows covers one TCR beta chain sequence. Its antigen is undetermined. Autoimmune disease history or systemic immunosuppression disqualified patients. The source of the sample is a study of OX40 agonist ivuxolimab in advanced cancers. Study-level background: Dose-escalation patients' cancers were hepatocellular carcinoma, melanoma, renal cell or head and neck cancer. General study results and limits: Antigen specificity of clonally expanded peripheral T cells was not established.

Assay used: immunoSEQ multiplex PCR; TCRdb lists only in-frame clones, some missing. The data hold fewer than 85,000 clones, with about four fifths observed a single time. The CDR3 runs to 12 residues. The germline V and J ends were trimmed by 7 bases and 5 bases, with 12 bases remaining between them. Germline CDR1 reads MDHEN; CDR2 reads SYDVKM. The sequence came from an adult with an advanced solid tumor such as melanoma, head and neck, liver or kidney cancer. Sequences were derived from CD4+ or CD8+ T cells sorted from blood, sampled in a trial of the OX40 agonist ivuxolimab. V usage is TRBV28 and J usage is TRBJ2-7; the D gene is possibly TRBD2 (5 bases). This CDR3 reads CASKSGSHEQYF. Written as DNA, the CDR3 is TGTGCCAGCAAATCGGGGTCCCACGAGCAGTACTTC.